This T cell receptor beta chain was identified during a study of blood T cell repertoires in COVID-19. In the study overall: COVID-19 samples, acute and convalescent, were from the United States, Italy and Spain.

Authors' data handling: Using reference gene primer amplification, nucleated cell counts were estimated. Libraries were prepared by immunoSEQ multiplex PCR; TCRdb keeps only in-frame clonotypes and omits some of them. Clone size and the V and J calls come from that table; the DNA yielded D and trimming. The table shows under 50,000 clones, with about 90% occurring only once. The CDR3 runs to 12 residues. Germline lookup yields CDR1 MNHEY and CDR2 SVGAGI. Between the trimmed V and J ends, which lost 6 bases and 4 bases, there was a span of 4 bases. Sequenced sample: peripheral blood. This chain links TRBV6-5 with TRBJ1-6; D remains ambiguous. The TCR comes from a man in his 70s with active COVID-19. Here the CDR3 reads CASSGYNSPLHF. CDR3 nucleotides: TGTGCCAGCAGCGGTTATAATTCACCCCTCCACTTT.